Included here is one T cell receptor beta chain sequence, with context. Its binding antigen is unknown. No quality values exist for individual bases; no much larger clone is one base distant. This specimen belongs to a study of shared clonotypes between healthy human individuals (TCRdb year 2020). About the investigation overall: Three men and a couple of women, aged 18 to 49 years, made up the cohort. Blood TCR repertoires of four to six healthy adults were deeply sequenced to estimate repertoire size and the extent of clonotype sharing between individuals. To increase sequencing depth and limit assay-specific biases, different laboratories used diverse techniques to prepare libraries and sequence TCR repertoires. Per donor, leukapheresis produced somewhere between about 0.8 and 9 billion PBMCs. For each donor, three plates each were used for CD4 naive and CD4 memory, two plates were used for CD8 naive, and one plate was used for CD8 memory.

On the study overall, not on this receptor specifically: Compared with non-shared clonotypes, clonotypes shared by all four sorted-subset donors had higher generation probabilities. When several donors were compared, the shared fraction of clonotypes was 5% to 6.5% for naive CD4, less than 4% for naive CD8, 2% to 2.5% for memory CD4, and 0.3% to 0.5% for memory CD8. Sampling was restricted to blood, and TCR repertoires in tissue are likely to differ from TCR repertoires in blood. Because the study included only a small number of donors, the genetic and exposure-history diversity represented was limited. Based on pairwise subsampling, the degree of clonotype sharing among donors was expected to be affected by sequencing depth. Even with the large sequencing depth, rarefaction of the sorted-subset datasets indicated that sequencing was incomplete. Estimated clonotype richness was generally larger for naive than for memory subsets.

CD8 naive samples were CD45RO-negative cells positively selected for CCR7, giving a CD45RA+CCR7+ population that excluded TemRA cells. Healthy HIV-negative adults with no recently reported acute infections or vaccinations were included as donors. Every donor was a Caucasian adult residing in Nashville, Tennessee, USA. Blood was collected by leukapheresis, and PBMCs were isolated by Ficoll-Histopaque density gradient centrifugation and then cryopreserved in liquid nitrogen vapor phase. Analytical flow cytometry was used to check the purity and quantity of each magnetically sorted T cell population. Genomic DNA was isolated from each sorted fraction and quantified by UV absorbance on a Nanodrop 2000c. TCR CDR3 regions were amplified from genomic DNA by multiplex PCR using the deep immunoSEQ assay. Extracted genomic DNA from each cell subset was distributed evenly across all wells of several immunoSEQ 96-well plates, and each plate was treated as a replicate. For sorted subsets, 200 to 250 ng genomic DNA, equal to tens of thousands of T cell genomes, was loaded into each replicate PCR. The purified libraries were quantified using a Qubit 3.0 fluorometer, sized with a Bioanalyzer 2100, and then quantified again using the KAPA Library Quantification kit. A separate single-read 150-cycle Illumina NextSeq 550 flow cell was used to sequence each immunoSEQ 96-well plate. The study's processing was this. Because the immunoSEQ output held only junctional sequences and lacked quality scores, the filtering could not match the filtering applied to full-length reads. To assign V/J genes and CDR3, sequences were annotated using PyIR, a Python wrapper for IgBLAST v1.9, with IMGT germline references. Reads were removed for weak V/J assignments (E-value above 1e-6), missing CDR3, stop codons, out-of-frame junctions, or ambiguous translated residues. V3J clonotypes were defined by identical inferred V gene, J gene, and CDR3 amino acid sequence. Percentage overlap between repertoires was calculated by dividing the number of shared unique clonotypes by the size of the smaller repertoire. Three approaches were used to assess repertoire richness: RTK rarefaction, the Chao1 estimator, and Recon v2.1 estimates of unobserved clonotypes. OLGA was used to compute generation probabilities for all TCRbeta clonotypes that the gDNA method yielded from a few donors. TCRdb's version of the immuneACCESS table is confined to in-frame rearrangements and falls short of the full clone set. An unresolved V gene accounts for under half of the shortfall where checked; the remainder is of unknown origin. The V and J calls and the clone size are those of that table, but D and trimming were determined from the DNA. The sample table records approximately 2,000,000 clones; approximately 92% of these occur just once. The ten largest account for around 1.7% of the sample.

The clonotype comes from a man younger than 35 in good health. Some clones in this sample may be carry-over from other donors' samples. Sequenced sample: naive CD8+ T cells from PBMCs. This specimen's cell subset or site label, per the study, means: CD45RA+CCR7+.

The CDR3 corresponds to CASSSERGAETQYF. In nucleotides, the sequence is TGTGCCAGCAGCTCGGAACGGGGCGCAGAGACCCAGTACTTC. The sequence joins TRBV5-4 to TRBJ2-5; the D region is possibly TRBD1 or TRBD2, each matching across 5 bases. V is reduced by 3 bases and J by 4 bases, leaving a spacing of 13 bases between them. The CDR3 covers 14 residues, taking in both the cysteine and the phenylalanine. This entry keeps only the CDR3 DNA: 42 bases, framed from base 1. CDR1 SGHNT and CDR2 YYREEE were looked up in the germline V gene (reference sequence).